A selection of T cell receptor beta chains follows, all from one sample in a study of CD8 T cells in ankylosing spondylitis. From the 5' RACE reads, TCRdb called clonotypes with MiXCR, one entry per CDR3 protein. Seen here are about 360,000 distinct CDR3 sequences, 20% observed once, and the top ten hold around 12%. The sample taken for sequencing was blood, either unsorted or a sorted T cell fraction (not recorded which). These receptors were obtained from a male donor with ankylosing spondylitis or in good health (not recorded which). Both conserved end residues are part of each CDR3. The order of the fields is V gene, clone size, J gene, D gene, CDR3 length, CDR3 DNA, CDR3 protein. The D gene is left open where the match is weak. Clone size is not always given. Where it is, it says once, few, many or a class for expanded clones.

V gene: TRBV2; clone size: few; J gene: TRBJ2-7; D gene: TRBD1; CDR3 length: 15; CDR3 DNA: TGTGCCAGCAGTGAAGTCCGGGACAGGACCGACGAGCAGTACTTC; CDR3 protein: CASSEVRDRTDEQYF
V gene: TRBV11-2; clone size: few; J gene: TRBJ1-1; D gene: -; CDR3 length: 16; CDR3 DNA: TGTGCCAGCAGCTTATGGGGGCTGGAGGGTGCCACTGAAGCTTTCTTT; CDR3 protein: CASSLWGLEGATEAFF
V gene: TRBV2; clone size: -; J gene: TRBJ2-7; D gene: TRBD2; CDR3 length: 13; CDR3 DNA: TGTGCCACCCAGGGAGGGTTTTCCTACGAGCAGTACTTC; CDR3 protein: CATQGGFSYEQYF
V gene: TRBV10-3; clone size: -; J gene: TRBJ2-2; D gene: TRBD2; CDR3 length: 18; CDR3 DNA: TGTGCCATCAGTTCGGGGGGAGCTAGCGGAGCGAACACCGGGGAGCTGTTTTTT; CDR3 protein: CAISSGGASGANTGELFF
V gene: TRBV30; clone size: few; J gene: TRBJ2-3; D gene: -; CDR3 length: 15; CDR3 DNA: TGTGCCTGGAGTGGTGGGGCCGCTAGCACAGATACGCAGTATTTT; CDR3 protein: CAWSGGAASTDTQYF
V gene: TRBV27; clone size: -; J gene: TRBJ2-5; D gene: TRBD1; CDR3 length: 13; CDR3 DNA: TGTGCCAGCAGGCAGGGGGACCAAGAGACCCAGTACTTC; CDR3 protein: CASRQGDQETQYF
V gene: TRBV6-5; clone size: -; J gene: TRBJ2-2; D gene: -; CDR3 length: 15; CDR3 DNA: TGTGCCAGCAGTTACGTTGGGGGGCGCACCGGGGAGCTGTTTTTT; CDR3 protein: CASSYVGGRTGELFF
V gene: TRBV6-1; clone size: -; J gene: TRBJ2-5; D gene: TRBD2; CDR3 length: 16; CDR3 DNA: TGTGCCAGCAGTCCCGTAGCGGGGGAGTACCAAGAGACCCAGTACTTC; CDR3 protein: CASSPVAGEYQETQYF
V gene: TRBV7-9; clone size: few; J gene: TRBJ2-5; D gene: -; CDR3 length: 14; CDR3 DNA: TGTGCCAGCAGCTCCCGGCAAGGATTAGAGACCCAGTACTTC; CDR3 protein: CASSSRQGLETQYF
V gene: TRBV7-6; clone size: -; J gene: TRBJ2-3; D gene: -; CDR3 length: 15; CDR3 DNA: TGTGCCAGCAGCTCCTCGGACCAGAGCACAGATACGCAGTATTTT; CDR3 protein: CASSSSDQSTDTQYF
V gene: TRBV7-6; clone size: -; J gene: TRBJ2-7; D gene: -; CDR3 length: 14; CDR3 DNA: TGTGCCAGCAGTTCGTACAGGGTCTCCTACGAGCAGTACTTC; CDR3 protein: CASSSYRVSYEQYF
V gene: TRBV4-1; clone size: -; J gene: TRBJ1-5; D gene: -; CDR3 length: 13; CDR3 DNA: TGCGCCAGCAGCCAAGTACTAAATCAGCCCCAGCATTTT; CDR3 protein: CASSQVLNQPQHF
V gene: TRBV12-3/TRBV12-4; clone size: few; J gene: TRBJ2-7; D gene: -; CDR3 length: 14; CDR3 DNA: TGTGCCAGCAGCGACTGGAGGAGCTCCTACGAGCAGTACTTC; CDR3 protein: CASSDWRSSYEQYF
V gene: TRBV29-1; clone size: many; J gene: TRBJ1-1; D gene: -; CDR3 length: 13; CDR3 DNA: TGCAGCGTTGAAGATGGGACGGGACCTGAAGCTTTCTTT; CDR3 protein: CSVEDGTGPEAFF
V gene: TRBV9; clone size: once; J gene: TRBJ2-3; D gene: TRBD2; CDR3 length: 16; CDR3 DNA: TGTGCCAGCAGCGGCGGAGGACTAGCGGGTTTGGATACGCAGTATTTT; CDR3 protein: CASSGGGLAGLDTQYF
V gene: TRBV20-1; clone size: -; J gene: TRBJ2-7; D gene: -; CDR3 length: 14; CDR3 DNA: TGCAGTGCGTCCCCGAGGGGGGGGCCCCCCGAGCAGTACTTC; CDR3 protein: CSASPRGGPPEQYF
V gene: TRBV3-1; clone size: -; J gene: TRBJ2-3; D gene: TRBD2; CDR3 length: 22; CDR3 DNA: TGTGCCAGCAGCCAAGTCGACAGCGGGACTAGCGGGGGAGACACAATCACAGATACGCAGTATTTT; CDR3 protein: CASSQVDSGTSGGDTITDTQYF
V gene: TRBV6-1; clone size: -; J gene: TRBJ2-1; D gene: -; CDR3 length: 15; CDR3 DNA: TGTGCCAGCAGTGTTTTTCGGAGACACGACAATGAGCAGTTCTTC; CDR3 protein: CASSVFRRHDNEQFF
V gene: TRBV6-1; clone size: few; J gene: TRBJ2-1; D gene: TRBD2; CDR3 length: 18; CDR3 DNA: TGTGCCAGCAGCCACAGGCTAGCGGGGGGGGCCCCCTACAATGAGCAGTTCTTC; CDR3 protein: CASSHRLAGGAPYNEQFF
V gene: TRBV10-1; clone size: -; J gene: TRBJ1-4; D gene: -; CDR3 length: 13; CDR3 DNA: TGCGCCAGCGATGGGGTCAGGCACGAAAAACTGTTTTTT; CDR3 protein: CASDGVRHEKLFF
V gene: TRBV3-1; clone size: few; J gene: TRBJ2-7; D gene: -; CDR3 length: 12; CDR3 DNA: TGTGCCAGCAGGGGACGGGGCTACGAGCAGTACTTC; CDR3 protein: CASRGRGYEQYF
V gene: TRBV28; clone size: -; J gene: TRBJ2-7; D gene: TRBD1; CDR3 length: 15; CDR3 DNA: TGTGCCAGCATGTCGGACAGGGGTGGGAACTACGAGCAGTACTTC; CDR3 protein: CASMSDRGGNYEQYF
V gene: TRBV30; clone size: -; J gene: TRBJ2-6; D gene: -; CDR3 length: 14; CDR3 DNA: TGTGCCTGGAGTACAGGGACCGGGGCCAACGTCCTGACTTTC; CDR3 protein: CAWSTGTGANVLTF
V gene: TRBV7-9; clone size: few; J gene: TRBJ2-3; D gene: TRBD2; CDR3 length: 16; CDR3 DNA: TGTGCCAGCAGCTTACGAGCGGGGGGATACACAGATACGCAGTATTTT; CDR3 protein: CASSLRAGGYTDTQYF
V gene: TRBV9; clone size: -; J gene: TRBJ2-1; D gene: TRBD2; CDR3 length: 13; CDR3 DNA: TGTGCCAGCAGCACGGGGGGTTCCAATGAGCAGTTCTTC; CDR3 protein: CASSTGGSNEQFF
V gene: TRBV6-1; clone size: few; J gene: TRBJ2-5; D gene: -; CDR3 length: 14; CDR3 DNA: TGTGCCAGCAGTGGTCCTAGCACCGGGGAGACCCAGTACTTC; CDR3 protein: CASSGPSTGETQYF
V gene: TRBV12-3/TRBV12-4; clone size: many; J gene: TRBJ2-7; D gene: -; CDR3 length: 13; CDR3 DNA: TGTGCCAGCAGTTTTGGGACTTCCTACGAGCAGTACTTC; CDR3 protein: CASSFGTSYEQYF
V gene: TRBV4-2; clone size: few; J gene: TRBJ2-1; D gene: TRBD2; CDR3 length: 16; CDR3 DNA: TGTGCCAGCAGCCAAGCGGTAGCGGGGGATTACAATGAGCAGTTCTTC; CDR3 protein: CASSQAVAGDYNEQFF
V gene: TRBV12-3/TRBV12-4; clone size: few; J gene: TRBJ1-1; D gene: -; CDR3 length: 14; CDR3 DNA: TGTGCCAGCAGTTTGGGGCAGTTCAACACTGAAGCTTTCTTT; CDR3 protein: CASSLGQFNTEAFF
V gene: TRBV3-1; clone size: few; J gene: TRBJ2-1; D gene: -; CDR3 length: 14; CDR3 DNA: TGTGCCAGCAGCCAAGAGCGATATTACAATGAGCAGTTCTTC; CDR3 protein: CASSQERYYNEQFF
V gene: TRBV6-1; clone size: -; J gene: TRBJ2-7; D gene: -; CDR3 length: 14; CDR3 DNA: TGTGCCAGCAACCCATCGGTTTTGTCCTACGAGCAGTACTTC; CDR3 protein: CASNPSVLSYEQYF
V gene: TRBV4-2; clone size: -; J gene: TRBJ2-5; D gene: -; CDR3 length: 14; CDR3 DNA: TGTGCCAGCAGCCAAGCTAGGGCGCAAGAGACCCAGTACTTC; CDR3 protein: CASSQARAQETQYF
V gene: TRBV5-5; clone size: -; J gene: TRBJ2-7; D gene: -; CDR3 length: 14; CDR3 DNA: TGTGCCAGCAGCTTCTTTCAGGGTACCTACGAGCAGTACTTC; CDR3 protein: CASSFFQGTYEQYF
V gene: TRBV12-3/TRBV12-4; clone size: -; J gene: TRBJ2-5; D gene: -; CDR3 length: 15; CDR3 DNA: TGTGCCAGCAGCGCTCTCCTGGACAGTCAAGAGACCCAGTACTTC; CDR3 protein: CASSALLDSQETQYF
V gene: TRBV29-1; clone size: many; J gene: TRBJ2-7; D gene: -; CDR3 length: 12; CDR3 DNA: TGCAGCGTTGGCGGTGGTGTCTACGAGCAGTACTTC; CDR3 protein: CSVGGGVYEQYF
V gene: TRBV12-3/TRBV12-4; clone size: -; J gene: TRBJ1-2; D gene: -; CDR3 length: 14; CDR3 DNA: TGTGCCAGCAGTGCCGGGTTCGAAGTCTATGGCTACACCTTC; CDR3 protein: CASSAGFEVYGYTF
V gene: TRBV4-1; clone size: many; J gene: TRBJ1-4; D gene: -; CDR3 length: 15; CDR3 DNA: TGCGCCAGCAGCCAGGAGGGGTCTTCAAATGAAAAACTGTTTTTT; CDR3 protein: CASSQEGSSNEKLFF
V gene: TRBV11-2; clone size: -; J gene: TRBJ2-1; D gene: TRBD2; CDR3 length: 15; CDR3 DNA: TGTGCCAGCAGCTTTTGGGGGGGCTCCTACAATGAGCAGTTCTTC; CDR3 protein: CASSFWGGSYNEQFF
V gene: TRBV6-4; clone size: -; J gene: TRBJ1-1; D gene: -; CDR3 length: 13; CDR3 DNA: TGTGCCAGCAGTGAACAGGGAACCACTGAAGCTTTCTTT; CDR3 protein: CASSEQGTTEAFF